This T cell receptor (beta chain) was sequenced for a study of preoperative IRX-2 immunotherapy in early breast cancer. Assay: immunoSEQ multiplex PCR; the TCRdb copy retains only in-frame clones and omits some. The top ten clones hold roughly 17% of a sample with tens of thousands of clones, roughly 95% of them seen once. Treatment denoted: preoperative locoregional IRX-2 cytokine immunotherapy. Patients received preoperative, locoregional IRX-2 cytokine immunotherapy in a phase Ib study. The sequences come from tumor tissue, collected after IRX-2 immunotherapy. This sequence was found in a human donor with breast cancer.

CDR3 sequence reads: CASSLESGYLSSYNEQFF. The CDR3 DNA reads as TGTGCCAGCAGCTTAGAGTCCGGCTATCTCAGCTCCTACAATGAGCAGTTCTTC. The chain is built from TRBV7-2 and TRBJ2-1; D unclear. CDR3 length: 18 residues. The V end was cut by 1 base, the J end by 0 bases, with 16 bases between. Germline V gives CDR1 SGHTA, CDR2 FQGNSA.